The 25 T cell receptor beta chains below come from one sample, sequenced in a study of cytomegalovirus exposure and HLA in healthy donors (dated 2017 in TCRdb). The library was obtained by the immunoSEQ multiplex PCR assay. A mixture of 60 forward primers for TCR Vbeta segments and 13 reverse primers for TCR Jbeta segments was used in the multiplex PCR. TCRdb holds this immuneACCESS table with in-frame rearrangements only. Some clones are missing; in checked studies, unresolved V genes explain under half, and the rest has no known cause. The sample table lists about 180,000 clones, over 70% of them with a count of one. The top ten constitute 0.5% to 0.55% of the sample. Material for sequencing was PBMCs. These receptor sequences come from a woman aged 45-59 years in good health and CMV-seronegative.

The chain combines TRBV10-1 with TRBJ2-7; D possibly corresponds to TRBD1 (5 bases). CDR3 length equals 13 residues. Trimming cost V 5 bases and J 3 bases, with 11 bases left between them. In germline, CDR1 is WNHNN, CDR2 SYGVQD (reference sequence). The CDR3, as DNA: TGCGCCAGCAGTACGGACACCTACTACGAGCAGTACTTC. This encodes CASSTDTYYEQYF.

The rearrangement links TRBV2 to TRBJ2-7; the D is unclear. Germline lookup yields CDR1 SNHLY and CDR2 FYNNEI. The CDR3 is 14 amino acids. V was pared by 8 bases and J by 0 bases, with 14 bases between. The CDR3 protein is CASLGEWSSYEQYF. DNA for the CDR3: TGTGCCAGCCTCGGTGAGTGGAGCTCCTACGAGCAGTACTTC.

The rearrangement joins TRBV7-8 to TRBJ2-1, with 13 bases aligning to TRBD2. Looked up from germline, CDR1 is SGHVS and CDR2 is FQNEAQ. J lost 10 bases, V lost 5 bases, and 8 bases had no gene match. The CDR3 is made up of 15 amino acids. The CDR3 nucleotides read TGTGCCAGCAGCCCGGGACTAGCGGGATTAGGGGAGCAGTTCTTC. Translated, it gives CASSPGLAGLGEQFF. The full variable domain, rest sourced from reference TRBV7-8 and TRBJ2-1, is GAGVSQSPRYKVAKRGQDVALRCDPISGHVSLFWYQQALGQGPEFLTYFQNEAQLDKSGLPSDRFFAERPEGSVSTLKIQRTQQEDSAVYLCASSPGLAGLGEQFFGPGTRLTVL.

This clone was seen once. The chain joins TRBV7-6 to TRBJ2-2; no definite D call. Trimming left V 1 base short and J 7 bases short, with 4 bases between. The CDR3 covers 12 residues. Germline lookup yields CDR1 SGHVS and CDR2 FNYEAQ. The CDR3 DNA sequence: TGTGCCAGCAGCTTAGTATACGGGGAGCTGTTTTTT. Translated: CASSLVYGELFF.

The V gene is TRBV27, the J gene TRBJ1-6; 9 bases are shared with TRBD1. The CDR3 covers 18 residues. J gave up 10 bases and V 4 bases, and 17 bases lay outside the gene matches. Germline CDR1 and CDR2: MNHEY and SMNVEV (reference sequence). The CDR3 DNA sequence: TGTGCCAGCAGTTCAACCCTTCGGGACAGGGCGTTCGTGTCACCCCTCCACTTT. Translation gives CASSSTLRDRAFVSPLHF.

The rearrangement uses TRBV6-5 and TRBJ1-1; D is perhaps TRBD1 (5 bases). The CDR3 has 15 amino acids. Germline CDR1 reads MNHEY; CDR2 reads SVGAGI. Trimming pared 0 bases from V and 7 bases from J, leaving 15 bases between. CDR3: CASSYSSGVGGEAFF. CDR3 coding DNA: TGTGCCAGCAGTTACTCCTCCGGGGTCGGGGGTGAAGCTTTCTTT.

CDR3 bases: TGTGCCAGCAGCCCTTCCACGGGGACAGGGTACGAGCAGTACTTC. This sequence encodes CASSPSTGTGYEQYF. The rearrangement uses TRBV11-2 and TRBJ2-5; 9 bases are shared with TRBD1. Matching the DNA end better, TRBJ2-7 makes the J call doubtful. This CDR3 contains 15 residues. Germline-derived CDR1 and CDR2 are SGHAT and FQNNGV.

The V call is TRBV11-2, the J call TRBJ1-1; D not certain. Per germline, CDR1 SGHAT and CDR2 FQNNGV. This CDR3 contains 14 residues. Trimming removed 8 bases at V and 2 bases at J, with 15 bases between. CDR3 sequence: CASGLGSGNTEAFF. The CDR3 DNA sequence: TGTGCCAGCGGCCTAGGATCAGGAAACACTGAAGCTTTCTTT.

The rearrangement joins TRBV27 to TRBJ2-5; D gene unclear. Per germline, CDR1 MNHEY and CDR2 SMNVEV (reference sequence). The CDR3 consists of 14 residues. Trimming stripped 10 bases from V and 2 bases from J, with 17 bases between. The CDR3 spells CAKSAPGTQETQYF. The CDR3 nucleotides read TGTGCCAAGTCTGCCCCAGGAACTCAAGAGACCCAGTACTTC.

The gene calls are TRBV9 and TRBJ1-5; 7 nucleotides match TRBD1. The CDR3 runs 14 residues. Per the germline V gene, CDR1 is SGDLS and CDR2 is YYNGEE. Losses at the gene ends were 4 bases for V and 3 bases for J; bases not matched to a gene: 4. This CDR3 reads CASSPGTDNQPQHF. DNA for the CDR3: TGTGCCAGCAGCCCCGGGACAGACAATCAGCCCCAGCATTTT.

The J gene is TRBJ1-5, the V gene TRBV6-4; 10 nucleotides align to TRBD1. J gave up 7 bases and V 8 bases, and 8 bases lay outside the gene matches. Per germline, CDR1 MRHNA and CDR2 SNTAGT. The CDR3 runs 14 residues. Here the CDR3 reads CASAETGGEQPQHF. CDR3 in DNA: TGTGCCAGCGCCGAGACAGGGGGCGAACAGCCCCAGCATTTT.

This clone was observed a handful of times. The chain is built from TRBV7-2 and TRBJ1-4, with D tentatively TRBD1 (5 bases). This CDR3 has 14 residues. The germline CDR1 and CDR2 sequences are SGHTA and FQGNSA. V dropped 5 bases and J dropped 7 bases, with 14 bases sitting between them. CDR3: CASSLDSFSEKLFF. The CDR3 DNA reads TGTGCCAGCAGCCTAGACAGTTTCAGTGAAAAACTGTTTTTT.

This clone appeared a few times. The rearrangement links TRBV5-1 to TRBJ2-7; D might be TRBD2 (5 bases). Germline CDR1 SGHRS, CDR2 YFSETQ. V was pared by 0 bases and J by 7 bases, with 14 bases between. CDR3 length: 14 residues. DNA for the CDR3: TGCGCCAGCAGCTTGGAGGGAGTAGTGGGTGAGCAGTACTTC. Translating gives CASSLEGVVGEQYF. Filled out from reference TRBV5-1 and TRBJ2-7, the complete variable domain reads KAGVTQTPRYLIKTRGQQVTLSCSPISGHRSVSWYQQTPGQGLQFLFEYFSETQRNKGNFPGRFSGRQFSNSRSEMNVSTLELGDSALYLCASSLEGVVGEQYFGPGTRLTVT.

This clone was detected only once. The chain's CDR3 is CASSFGTENEKLFF. The CDR3, as DNA: TGTGCCAGCAGCTTCGGGACAGAGAATGAAAAACTGTTTTTT. V is TRBV5-4 and J is TRBJ1-4, with 7 bases that match TRBD1. Trimming cost V 2 bases and J 5 bases; bases outside gene matches: 3. The CDR3 consists of 14 residues. The V gene's germline CDR1 is SGHNT and CDR2 YYREEE (reference sequence).

The chain couples TRBV5-4 to TRBJ1-2; D gene uncertain. The CDR3 runs 14 residues. Germline V gives CDR1 SGHNT, CDR2 YYREEE (reference sequence). V lost 3 bases and J 8 bases, leaving 17 bases between the germline ends. CDR3 in DNA: TGTGCCAGCAGCTCTAGAGCCTTAACTGGGGGCTACACCTTC. Encoded protein: CASSSRALTGGYTF.

The gene calls are TRBV13 and TRBJ2-3; 14 bases fit TRBD2. The CDR3 is 17 amino acids. CDR1 is PRHDT and CDR2 is FYEKMQ in the germline V gene (reference sequence). The V and J ends lost 5 bases and 2 bases, in that order; junction bases with no gene match: 6. CDR3 residues: CASSRGLAGGTTDTQYF. The CDR3 DNA is TGTGCCAGCAGCAGAGGACTAGCGGGGGGCACCACAGATACGCAGTATTTT.

V and J are TRBV5-1 and TRBJ2-7; maybe TRBD2 (6 bases). The length of the CDR3 is 14 residues. The V end lost 1 base, the J end lost 3 bases, and 11 bases lay between the germline ends. In germline, CDR1 is SGHRS, CDR2 YFSETQ. DNA of the CDR3: TGCGCCAGCAGCTTGCAACGGCGGGACTACGAGCAGTACTTC. Amino acid sequence: CASSLQRRDYEQYF.

The CDR3 loop is CASSPQTGGQETQYF. CDR3 nucleotide sequence: TGTGCCAGCTCACCACAAACAGGGGGTCAAGAGACCCAGTACTTC. The chain has TRBV18 and TRBJ2-5, with 8 positions matching TRBD1. The length of the CDR3 is 15 residues. Losses at the gene ends were 1 base for V and 2 bases for J; bases not matched to a gene: 3. Germline V CDR1 and CDR2: KGHSH, LQKENI.

The chain has TRBV14 and TRBJ1-2; 7 bases map to TRBD1. The CDR3 contains 14 residues. Germline V lookup: CDR1 SGHDN, CDR2 FVKESK. The V segment lost 1 base and the J segment 5 bases; nucleotides outside the gene matches: 4. This CDR3 is CASSQVAGGYGYTF. The CDR3 DNA reads TGTGCCAGCAGCCAAGTTGCAGGGGGGTATGGCTACACCTTC. The full variable domain, with the rest looked up from reference TRBV14 and TRBJ1-2, is EAGVTQFPSHSVIEKGQTVTLRCDPISGHDNLYWYRRVMGKEIKFLLHFVKESKQDESGMPNNRFLAERTGGTYSTLKVQPAELEDSGVYFCASSQVAGGYGYTFGSGTRLTVV.

This clone has more than one count but fewer than ten. This chain connects TRBV6-4 to TRBJ1-5, with D hard to call. Looked up from germline, CDR1 is MRHNA and CDR2 is SNTAGT. CDR3 length equals 11 residues. Trimming shortened V by 3 bases and J by 6 bases, and 3 bases separated the two germline ends. CDR3 coding DNA: TGTGCCAGCAGTGATCTTCAGCCCCAGCATTTT. Encoded protein: CASSDLQPQHF.

The V call is TRBV27, the J call TRBJ1-2; 7 positions match TRBD1. CDR3 size: 12 residues. V gave up 3 bases and J gave up 11 bases; unmatched junction bases: 6. Germline CDR1 MNHEY, CDR2 SMNVEV (reference sequence). In nucleotides, the CDR3 is TGTGCCAGCAGTTTGACAGGGTACCGATACACCTTC. Its translation is CASSLTGYRYTF.

The CDR3 DNA reads as TGTGCCAGCAGTGAAGAAGACACCTCCTACGAGCAGTACTTC. It codes for CASSEEDTSYEQYF. The V and J genes are TRBV6-1 and TRBJ2-7, with D unresolved. CDR1 and CDR2 (germline): MNHNS, SASEGT. V was trimmed by 1 base and J by 0 bases, leaving 7 bases between them. The CDR3 spans 14 residues.

This chain connects TRBV2 to TRBJ1-1; 9 bases are shared with TRBD1. The V and J ends lost 8 bases and 6 bases, in that order; junction bases with no gene match: 7. The germline gives CDR1 SNHLY, CDR2 FYNNEI. CDR3 length: 13 residues. The CDR3 nucleotides read TGTGCCAGCGCCGGGACAGGGAGCCCTGAAGCTTTCTTT. Translation: CASAGTGSPEAFF. The variable domain in full, with the rest retrieved from reference TRBV2 and TRBJ1-1, is EPEVTQTPSHQVTQMGQEVILRCVPISNHLYFYWYRQILGQKVEFLVSFYNNEISEKSEIFDDQFSVERPDGSNFTLKIRSTKLEDSAMYFCASAGTGSPEAFFGQGTRLTVV.

J is TRBJ1-2 and V is TRBV6-6, with 8 nucleotides matching TRBD1. V shed 3 bases and J 4 bases; nucleotides not matched to a gene: 7. Looked up from germline, CDR1 is MNHNY and CDR2 is SVGAGI (reference sequence). This CDR3 has 15 residues. The CDR3 region is CASSYNPQGAYGYTF. CDR3 bases: TGTGCCAGCAGTTATAATCCCCAGGGGGCCTATGGCTACACCTTC.

The V call is TRBV28, the J call TRBJ2-5; TRBD2 matches at 11 bases. Trimming removed 5 bases from V and 0 bases from J; junction bases left unmatched: 5. This CDR3 has 16 amino acids. In germline, CDR1 is MDHEN, CDR2 SYDVKM. The CDR3 reads CASSGWTSGYQETQYF. CDR3 nucleotide sequence: TGTGCCAGCAGTGGGTGGACTAGCGGGTACCAAGAGACCCAGTACTTC.